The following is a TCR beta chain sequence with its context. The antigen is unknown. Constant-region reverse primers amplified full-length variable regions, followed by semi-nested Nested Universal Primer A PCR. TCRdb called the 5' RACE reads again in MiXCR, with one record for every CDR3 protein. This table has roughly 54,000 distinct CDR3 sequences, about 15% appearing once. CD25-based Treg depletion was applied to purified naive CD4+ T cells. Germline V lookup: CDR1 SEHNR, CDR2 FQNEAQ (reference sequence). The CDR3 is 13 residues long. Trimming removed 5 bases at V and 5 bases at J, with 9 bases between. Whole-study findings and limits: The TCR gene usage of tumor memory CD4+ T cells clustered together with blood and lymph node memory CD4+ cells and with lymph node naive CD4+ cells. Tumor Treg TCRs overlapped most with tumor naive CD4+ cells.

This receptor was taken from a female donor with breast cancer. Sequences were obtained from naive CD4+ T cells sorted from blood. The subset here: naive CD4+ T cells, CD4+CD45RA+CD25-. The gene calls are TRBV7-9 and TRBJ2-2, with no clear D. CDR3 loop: CASSPLETGELFF. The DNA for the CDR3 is TGTGCCAGCAGCCCTCTAGAGACCGGGGAGCTGTTTTTT.